This paragraph covers one TCR beta chain sequence. The clone's antigen remains unknown. There are no base qualities to consult, and no much larger clone falls within one base. Including cysteine and phenylalanine, the CDR3 has 16 amino acids. Only CDR3 DNA remains: 48 bases, in frame from the first base. From the germline V gene, CDR1 is SGHAT and CDR2 is FQNNGV. Between the V and J ends, shortened by 4 bases and 3 bases respectively, the junction contains 13 bases. Libraries were made using the immunoSEQ multiplex PCR assay. DNA from the cultured and isolated CD4+ T cells underwent TCR beta CDR3 sequencing. As for the authors' bioinformatics: Non-productive TCR sequences were discarded, and reads were trimmed to the CDR3 region, with only CDR3s of 7 or more amino acids retained. The MANAFEST web app was used to identify antigen-specific clonotypes by comparing expansion in peptide wells with expansion in reference cultures. To count as positive, a clone had to show expansion at FDR<0.05 compared with the reference and with all other wells, an odds ratio above 5, and a frequency above 0.1% in two replicate wells. A clonotype was defined as cross-reactive if the clonotype was significantly expanded both in SARS-CoV-2 spike wells and in at least one common cold coronavirus spike condition. Levenshtein distance calculated with the stringdist R package was used to assess CDR3 similarity, and unrooted trees were constructed with ape in R 3.6.1. TCRdb provides this immuneACCESS table in a form limited to in-frame rearrangements. Some clones are lacking; in checked studies, under half of them reflect an unresolved V gene, and why the rest are absent is not known. V and J calls and clone size are those listed in that table; D and trimming were worked out from the DNA. Within this sample are roughly 60,000 clones, with under 80% of them counted one time only. Roughly 25% of the sample belongs to the ten largest clones.

After less than 13 days of culture, CD4+ T cells were isolated with the EasySep CD4+ T cell isolation kit. PCR-confirmed SARS-CoV-2 infection had occurred in convalescent patients between March and December 2020, before the Alpha, Beta and Delta variants emerged in the United States. Half of the culture medium was replaced with fresh IL-2-containing medium on days 3 and 7. Unless noted otherwise, every peptide stimulation condition was cultured in triplicate wells. Using Ficoll-Paque Plus gradient centrifugation, PBMC were separated from whole blood and then either used fresh or cryopreserved at -140C. The QIAamp micro DNA kit was used to extract genomic DNA from the cultured CD4+ T cells. The data originate from a study of vaccination effects on CD4 cells after COVID-19 (dated by TCRdb to the early 2020s). With respect to the entire study: To identify antigen-specific CD4+ T cell clonotypes by their expansion, the ViraFEST assay first stimulated PBMC with viral peptide pools and then applied TCR sequencing. Each participant received two doses of an mRNA SARS-CoV-2 vaccine, either BNT162b2 or mRNA-1273. Pre-vaccine samples were drawn from a couple of convalescent patients 16 days and one week before the first dose, at 142 and 148 days after COVID-19 diagnosis. Each well held more than 1.5 million PBMC cultured in IMDM containing approximately 5% human AB serum, 8.5 to 10 IU/ml IL-2 and gentamicin, along with 8 to 10 ug/ml peptides. The study compared SARS-CoV-2 spike-specific CD4+ TCR repertoires before and after mRNA vaccination in COVID-19 convalescent patients and infection-naive vaccine recipients. The full study included roughly 10 COVID-19 convalescent patients and several SARS-CoV-2-naive healthy vaccine recipients. Cultures from other donors in the study were sequenced using the Oncomine TCR Beta short-read assay on an Illumina iSeq 100.

Points the paper makes about the study in general: Among convalescent patients, the spike-reactive repertoire after vaccination was made up mainly of new vaccine-induced clones that were largely distinct from the clones induced by infection. The study was limited by a small number of convalescent patients, and early post-infection timepoints were lacking. At late post-vaccination timepoints, both infection-induced and vaccine-induced clones showed marked clonal contraction, consistent with waning T cell responses.

Sample: CD4+ T cells from PBMCs cultured without peptide, taken before COVID-19 vaccination. The TCR was taken from a human donor who had a prior SARS-CoV-2 infection. The chain employs TRBV11-2 and TRBJ1-6; the D gene identity is not certain. The nucleotides read TGTGCCAGCAGCTCGGATGGACTGAACTATAATTCACCCCTCCACTTT. It translates as CASSSDGLNYNSPLHF.